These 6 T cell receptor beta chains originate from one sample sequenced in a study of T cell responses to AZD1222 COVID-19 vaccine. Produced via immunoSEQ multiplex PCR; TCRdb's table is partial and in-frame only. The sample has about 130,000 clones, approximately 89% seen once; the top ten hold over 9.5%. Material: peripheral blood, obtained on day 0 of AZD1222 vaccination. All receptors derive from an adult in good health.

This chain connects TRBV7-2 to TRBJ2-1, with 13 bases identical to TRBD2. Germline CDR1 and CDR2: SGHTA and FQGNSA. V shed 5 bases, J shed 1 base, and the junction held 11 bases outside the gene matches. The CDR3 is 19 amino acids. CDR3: CASSRTSGSRGGSYNEQFF. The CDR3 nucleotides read TGTGCCAGCAGCCGGACTAGCGGGAGTAGGGGGGGGTCCTACAATGAGCAGTTCTTC.

The CDR3 loop is CASSEDGTSGGPNTGELFF. CDR3 nucleotide sequence: TGTGCCAGCAGTGAAGACGGGACTAGCGGGGGGCCCAACACCGGGGAGCTGTTTTTT. The chain joins TRBV2 to TRBJ2-2; 15 bases are shared with TRBD2. The CDR3 has 19 amino acids. CDR1 is SNHLY and CDR2 is FYNNEI in the germline V gene. V shed 1 base and J 2 bases; nucleotides not matched to a gene: 5.

CDR3 sequence: CASKGGAGTEAFF. The CDR3 DNA follows: TGTGCCAGTAAGGGCGGGGCAGGGACTGAAGCTTTCTTT. V usage is TRBV6-6 and J usage is TRBJ1-1; D might be TRBD1 (5 bases). V was shortened by 9 bases and J by 5 bases, with 16 bases between the two germline ends. The V gene's germline CDR1 is MNHNY and CDR2 SVGAGI (reference sequence). This CDR3 is 13 amino acids long.

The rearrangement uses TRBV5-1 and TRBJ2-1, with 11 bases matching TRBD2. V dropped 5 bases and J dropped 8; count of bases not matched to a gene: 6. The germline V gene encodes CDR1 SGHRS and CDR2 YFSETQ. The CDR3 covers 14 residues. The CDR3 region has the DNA TGCGCCAGCAGTAGCGGGAGGGCCGTCGATGAGCAGTTCTTC. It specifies CASSSGRAVDEQFF. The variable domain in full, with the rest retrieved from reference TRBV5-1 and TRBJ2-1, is KAGVTQTPRYLIKTRGQQVTLSCSPISGHRSVSWYQQTPGQGLQFLFEYFSETQRNKGNFPGRFSGRQFSNSRSEMNVSTLELGDSALYLCASSSGRAVDEQFFGPGTRLTVL.

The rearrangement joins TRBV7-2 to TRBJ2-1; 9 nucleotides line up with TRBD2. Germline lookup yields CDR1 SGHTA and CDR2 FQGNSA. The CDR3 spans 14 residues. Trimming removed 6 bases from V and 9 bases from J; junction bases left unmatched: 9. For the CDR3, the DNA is TGTGCCAGCAGTTTTGCGGGGGGGCCCGGTGAGCAGTTCTTC. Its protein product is CASSFAGGPGEQFF. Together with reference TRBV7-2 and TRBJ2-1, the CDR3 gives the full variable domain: GAGVSQSPSNKVTEKGKDVELRCDPISGHTALYWYRQSLGQGLEFLIYFQGNSAPDKSGLPSDRFSAERTGGSVSTLTIQRTQQEDSAVYLCASSFAGGPGEQFFGPGTRLTVL.

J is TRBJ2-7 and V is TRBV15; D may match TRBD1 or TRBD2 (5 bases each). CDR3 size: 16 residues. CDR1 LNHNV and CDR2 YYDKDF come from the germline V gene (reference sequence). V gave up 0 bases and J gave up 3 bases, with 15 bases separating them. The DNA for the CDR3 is TGTGCCACCAGCAGAGAGTCTACAGGACTCAGCTACGAGCAGTACTTC. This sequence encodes CATSRESTGLSYEQYF.